The 9 T cell receptor beta chains given below trace back to one sample, sequenced in a study of PD-1 blockade in classical Hodgkin lymphoma. Assay used: immunoSEQ multiplex PCR; TCRdb lists only in-frame clones, some missing. The sample records over 20,000 clones, approximately 90% being singletons. There was relapse after autologous stem cell transplantation in every patient, and there was variation in brentuximab vedotin exposure. The source material was peripheral blood mononuclear cells (PBMCs), sampled at baseline. Receptors were obtained from a human donor with classical Hodgkin lymphoma.

CDR3 amino acids: CASSRPNSYSNQPQHF. CDR3 nucleotides: TGTGCCAGCAGCCGCCCAAACAGTTATAGCAATCAGCCCCAGCATTTT. The rearrangement joins TRBV7-9 to TRBJ1-5; D gene uncertain. The CDR3 contains 16 residues. V lost 5 bases to trimming and J lost 0 bases, with 14 bases between them. Germline V gene data show CDR1 as SEHNR and CDR2 as FQNEAQ (reference sequence).

The chain joins TRBV9 to TRBJ2-2; 7 bases match TRBD2. This CDR3 is built from 16 residues. The germline V gene encodes CDR1 SGDLS and CDR2 YYNGEE. The V and J ends lost 5 bases and 4 bases, in that order; junction bases with no gene match: 11. The DNA of the CDR3 is TGTGCCAGCAGTCCTCGGGGAGGGGTCGTCACCGGGGAGCTGTTTTTT. The encoded protein is CASSPRGGVVTGELFF.

This chain connects TRBV4-1 to TRBJ2-3; 10 bases line up with TRBD2. There are 20 residues in the CDR3. Unmatched junction bases numbered 18, after V lost 5 bases and J lost 1 base. Germline V CDR1 and CDR2: MGHRA, YSYEKL. The CDR3 here is CASSWRSASGGQRGTDTQYF. CDR3 bases: TGCGCCAGCAGCTGGAGGTCAGCTAGCGGGGGACAGCGGGGCACAGATACGCAGTATTTT.

This chain uses TRBV5-4 with TRBJ2-3; D gene unclear. The CDR3 totals 13 residues. CDR1 and CDR2 from the germline V gene are SGHNT and YYREEE (reference sequence). V was clipped by 2 bases and J by 2 bases, with 6 bases between them. As DNA, the CDR3 is TGTGCCAGCAGCTTAAGATTCACAGATACGCAGTATTTT. Residues: CASSLRFTDTQYF.

This chain joins TRBV6-5 and TRBJ1-1, with TRBD1 as a possible D gene (5 bases). The CDR3 covers 13 residues. CDR1 and CDR2 from the germline V gene are MNHEY and SVGAGI. V was shortened by 4 bases and J by 3 bases, with 9 bases between the two germline ends. The CDR3: CASSSRGYTEAFF. The CDR3 DNA follows: TGTGCCAGCAGTTCGCGGGGCTACACTGAAGCTTTCTTT.

The gene calls are TRBV6-5 and TRBJ1-5, with a weak D call TRBD1 (6 bases). CDR1 is MNHEY, CDR2 SVGAGI, per germline. V was cut by 6 bases and J by 4 bases, with 16 bases left in between. The CDR3 covers 15 residues. The CDR3 here is CASRGPGHPNQPQHF. CDR3 bases: TGTGCCAGCAGGGGTCCGGGACACCCTAATCAGCCCCAGCATTTT.

V is TRBV5-1 and J is TRBJ2-7; 7 nucleotides match TRBD1. V shed 6 bases, J shed 1 base, and the junction held 4 bases outside the gene matches. Germline V gene data show CDR1 as SGHRS and CDR2 as YFSETQ. The CDR3 runs 13 residues. For the CDR3, the DNA is TGCGCCAGCAAAACAGGGGTATCCTACGAGCAGTACTTC. Amino acid sequence: CASKTGVSYEQYF.

The chain combines TRBV6-5 with TRBJ2-7; 10 nucleotides agree with TRBD1. This CDR3 region has 14 residues. The V gene end was trimmed by 5 bases and the J gene end by 7 bases; junction bases not matched to a gene: 8. From germline, CDR1 is MNHEY and CDR2 SVGAGI. The CDR3 loop reads CASSVRQGAGEQYF. CDR3 DNA: TGTGCCAGCAGTGTACGACAGGGGGCGGGTGAGCAGTACTTC.

This clone was counted once. The chain carries TRBV7-9 and TRBJ1-5; no clear D. In germline, CDR1 is SEHNR, CDR2 FQNEAQ (reference sequence). Between the trimmed V and J ends, which lost 2 bases and 4 bases, there was a span of 6 bases. The length of the CDR3 is 13 residues. The CDR3 bases are TGTGCCAGCAGCTTATCCCCGAATCAGCCCCAGCATTTT. It yields the protein CASSLSPNQPQHF.